This T cell receptor beta chain was sequenced during a study of T-cell reconstitution after alpha-beta-depleted transplantation in children. Points from the study as a whole: It was reported that alpha-beta T cells came from several hundred expanded graft clones (about two months after transplant). Counts and diversity of T cells one year after transplant came mostly from newly produced T cells.

The TCRbeta library incorporated unique molecular identifiers. TCRdb reanalysed the PCR reads using MiXCR and keeps one entry per CDR3 protein. The data hold about 20,000 distinct CDR3 sequences, with roughly 13% observed a single time. There are 15 residues in the CDR3. Germline CDR1 is SSHAT and CDR2 is FNYEAQ (reference sequence). The V and J ends lost 6 bases and 7 bases, in that order; junction bases with no gene match: 10. This clonotype came up many times. Antigen unknown. This clonotype was obtained from a female patient aged 2-15 years who had a stem cell transplant for congenital amegakaryocytic thrombocytopenia, so the T cells may come from the graft donor. The starting material was PBMCs, mostly from graft donor cells, obtained 60 days after TCRalphabeta/CD19-depleted stem cell transplant. The chain carries TRBV7-7 and TRBJ2-5; 11 nucleotides match TRBD2. CDR3 in DNA: TGTGCCAGCAGACCGGGACTAGCGGAGCAGGGGACCCAGTACTTC. Its translation is CASRPGLAEQGTQYF.